A selection of T cell receptor beta chains follows, all from one sample in a study of blood T cell repertoires in COVID-19. Measured with immunoSEQ multiplex PCR; TCRdb has only the in-frame clones, and not every one. In the table there are more than 70,000 clones, approximately 86% of which are singletons. Source material: peripheral blood. The receptors stem from a man aged 45-65 years with active or convalescent COVID-19. CDR3s include the opening cysteine and the closing phenylalanine or tryptophan. The order of the fields is V gene, J gene, CDR3 length, D gene, clone size, CDR3 protein, CDR3 DNA. The D gene is left open where the match is weak. Not every row has a clone size; where given, it reads once, few, many or a size class.

V gene: TRBV30
J gene: TRBJ1-2
CDR3 length: 13
D gene: TRBD1
clone size: -
CDR3 protein: CACDRAPNYGYTF
CDR3 DNA: TGTGCCTGCGACAGGGCCCCTAACTATGGCTACACCTTC

V gene: TRBV5-1
J gene: TRBJ1-5
CDR3 length: 13
D gene: -
clone size: -
CDR3 protein: CASSPYSNQPQHF
CDR3 DNA: TGCGCCAGCAGCCCGTATAGCAATCAGCCCCAGCATTTT

V gene: TRBV18
J gene: TRBJ2-3
CDR3 length: 16
D gene: TRBD2
clone size: -
CDR3 protein: CASSPLSGGAFDTQYF
CDR3 DNA: TGTGCCAGCTCCCCTCTTAGCGGGGGGGCCTTTGATACGCAGTATTTT

V gene: TRBV14
J gene: TRBJ2-6
CDR3 length: 17
D gene: TRBD1
clone size: -
CDR3 protein: CASSLRTGGRGANVLTF
CDR3 DNA: TGTGCCAGCAGCCTCAGGACAGGGGGAAGAGGGGCCAACGTCCTGACTTTC

V gene: TRBV6-1
J gene: TRBJ2-1
CDR3 length: 14
D gene: TRBD1
clone size: -
CDR3 protein: CASSDRGLFDEQFF
CDR3 DNA: TGTGCCAGCAGTGACAGGGGGCTATTTGATGAGCAGTTCTTC

V gene: TRBV5-1
J gene: TRBJ2-3
CDR3 length: 18
D gene: TRBD2
clone size: -
CDR3 protein: CASSLRIVAGGPTDTQYF
CDR3 DNA: TGCGCCAGCAGCTTGCGGATCGTTGCGGGGGGACCCACAGATACGCAGTATTTT

V gene: TRBV6-5
J gene: TRBJ2-3
CDR3 length: 14
D gene: -
clone size: few
CDR3 protein: CASSYSSGSDTQYF
CDR3 DNA: TGTGCCAGCAGTTACTCGAGCGGCTCGGATACGCAGTATTTT

V gene: TRBV4-3
J gene: TRBJ2-1
CDR3 length: 15
D gene: -
clone size: few
CDR3 protein: CASSQEQDRYNEQFF
CDR3 DNA: TGCGCCAGCAGCCAAGAGCAGGACAGATACAATGAGCAGTTCTTC

V gene: TRBV19
J gene: TRBJ1-2
CDR3 length: 12
D gene: TRBD1
clone size: -
CDR3 protein: CASRQGGYGYTF
CDR3 DNA: TGTGCCAGCAGACAGGGAGGCTATGGCTACACCTTC

V gene: TRBV28
J gene: TRBJ1-4
CDR3 length: 14
D gene: -
clone size: -
CDR3 protein: CASSLAGLGEKLFF
CDR3 DNA: TGTGCCAGCAGTTTAGCAGGGCTGGGTGAAAAACTGTTTTTT

V gene: TRBV7-2
J gene: TRBJ2-3
CDR3 length: 15
D gene: -
clone size: -
CDR3 protein: CASSLRSLGTDTQYF
CDR3 DNA: TGTGCCAGCAGCTTACGCTCCCTAGGCACAGATACGCAGTATTTT

V gene: TRBV6-1
J gene: TRBJ1-4
CDR3 length: 15
D gene: -
clone size: -
CDR3 protein: CASSEGYGSAEKLFF
CDR3 DNA: TGTGCCAGCAGTGAGGGTTACGGGAGTGCTGAAAAACTGTTTTTT

V gene: TRBV4-1
J gene: TRBJ1-4
CDR3 length: 14
D gene: -
clone size: few
CDR3 protein: CASSQGLTNEKLFF
CDR3 DNA: TGCGCCAGCAGCCAAGGACTCACTAATGAAAAACTGTTTTTT

V gene: TRBV7-9
J gene: TRBJ2-5
CDR3 length: 14
D gene: -
clone size: -
CDR3 protein: CASSKYRDVETQYF
CDR3 DNA: TGTGCCAGCAGCAAATACAGGGATGTGGAGACCCAGTACTTC

V gene: TRBV19
J gene: TRBJ2-7
CDR3 length: 13
D gene: -
clone size: -
CDR3 protein: CASSQGSSYEQYF
CDR3 DNA: TGTGCCAGTAGTCAGGGGAGTTCCTACGAGCAGTACTTC

V gene: TRBV7-9
J gene: TRBJ2-7
CDR3 length: 17
D gene: TRBD2
clone size: -
CDR3 protein: CASSEGLAGVSSYEQYF
CDR3 DNA: TGTGCCAGCAGCGAGGGACTAGCGGGGGTAAGCTCCTACGAGCAGTACTTC

V gene: TRBV10-3
J gene: TRBJ2-5
CDR3 length: 16
D gene: TRBD1
clone size: -
CDR3 protein: CAISETDRVYQETQYF
CDR3 DNA: TGTGCCATCAGTGAGACGGACAGGGTCTACCAAGAGACCCAGTACTTC

V gene: TRBV7-9
J gene: TRBJ2-1
CDR3 length: 16
D gene: TRBD1
clone size: -
CDR3 protein: CASSSRDRSQYNEQFF
CDR3 DNA: TGTGCCAGCAGCTCCCGGGACAGGAGTCAATACAATGAGCAGTTCTTC

V gene: TRBV7-6
J gene: TRBJ2-3
CDR3 length: 13
D gene: -
clone size: -
CDR3 protein: CASSLGGVGTQYF
CDR3 DNA: TGTGCCAGCAGCTTAGGGGGAGTTGGTACGCAGTATTTT

V gene: TRBV7-9
J gene: TRBJ1-5
CDR3 length: 14
D gene: -
clone size: few
CDR3 protein: CASSIDGGNQPQHF
CDR3 DNA: TGTGCCAGCAGCATCGACGGGGGAAATCAGCCCCAGCATTTT

V gene: TRBV12-3/TRBV12-4
J gene: TRBJ1-5
CDR3 length: 13
D gene: TRBD1
clone size: -
CDR3 protein: CASTQGGNQPQHF
CDR3 DNA: TGTGCCAGCACCCAGGGGGGCAATCAGCCCCAGCATTTT

V gene: TRBV7-8
J gene: TRBJ1-5
CDR3 length: 14
D gene: -
clone size: -
CDR3 protein: CASSLDQGQGPQHF
CDR3 DNA: TGTGCCAGCAGCTTAGACCAGGGCCAAGGGCCCCAGCATTTT

V gene: TRBV19
J gene: TRBJ1-1
CDR3 length: 15
D gene: -
clone size: -
CDR3 protein: CASSRMGLSNTEAFF
CDR3 DNA: TGTGCCAGTAGTCGTATGGGACTTTCGAATACTGAAGCTTTCTTT

V gene: TRBV7-9
J gene: TRBJ1-6
CDR3 length: 15
D gene: -
clone size: few
CDR3 protein: CASSLDSPYNSPLHF
CDR3 DNA: TGTGCCAGCAGCTTGGACAGCCCTTATAATTCACCCCTCCACTTT

V gene: TRBV5-1
J gene: TRBJ2-5
CDR3 length: 14
D gene: -
clone size: few
CDR3 protein: CASSLGAGLETQYF
CDR3 DNA: TGCGCCAGCAGCTTGGGGGCTGGACTAGAGACCCAGTACTTC

V gene: TRBV20-1
J gene: TRBJ1-1
CDR3 length: 15
D gene: -
clone size: -
CDR3 protein: CSASALDRVNTEAFF
CDR3 DNA: TGCAGTGCTAGTGCTTTGGACAGAGTAAACACTGAAGCTTTCTTT

V gene: TRBV7-2
J gene: TRBJ2-3
CDR3 length: 14
D gene: -
clone size: -
CDR3 protein: CASSLPPSTDTQYF
CDR3 DNA: TGTGCCAGCAGCCTTCCCCCCAGCACAGATACGCAGTATTTT

V gene: TRBV7-9
J gene: TRBJ2-3
CDR3 length: 15
D gene: TRBD2
clone size: -
CDR3 protein: CASSLIGLETDTQYF
CDR3 DNA: TGTGCCAGCAGCTTAATCGGACTAGAGACAGATACGCAGTATTTT

V gene: TRBV28
J gene: TRBJ2-3
CDR3 length: 12
D gene: -
clone size: -
CDR3 protein: CASSLTPDTQYF
CDR3 DNA: TGTGCCAGCAGTCTTACACCGGATACGCAGTATTTT

V gene: TRBV7-8
J gene: TRBJ1-5
CDR3 length: 16
D gene: TRBD1
clone size: -
CDR3 protein: CASSLEQGVGNQPQHF
CDR3 DNA: TGTGCCAGCAGCTTAGAACAGGGGGTAGGCAATCAGCCCCAGCATTTT

V gene: TRBV28
J gene: TRBJ2-6
CDR3 length: 15
D gene: -
clone size: -
CDR3 protein: CASTPFEGFGGVLTF
CDR3 DNA: TGTGCCAGCACCCCCTTCGAGGGTTTCGGGGGCGTCCTGACTTTC

V gene: TRBV29-1
J gene: TRBJ2-3
CDR3 length: 13
D gene: -
clone size: -
CDR3 protein: CSVGTERPDTQYF
CDR3 DNA: TGCAGCGTTGGGACAGAGCGACCGGATACGCAGTATTTT

V gene: TRBV27
J gene: TRBJ2-1
CDR3 length: 15
D gene: -
clone size: -
CDR3 protein: CASSLSGGNYNEQFF
CDR3 DNA: TGTGCCAGCAGTTTATCAGGGGGTAACTACAATGAGCAGTTCTTC

V gene: TRBV3-1/TRBV3-2
J gene: TRBJ2-2
CDR3 length: 20
D gene: -
clone size: -
CDR3 protein: CASSQWRGGTGTGNTGELFF
CDR3 DNA: TGTGCCAGCAGCCAGTGGAGGGGGGGTACCGGGACAGGGAACACCGGGGAGCTGTTTTTT

V gene: TRBV7-2
J gene: TRBJ2-7
CDR3 length: 16
D gene: TRBD1
clone size: -
CDR3 protein: CASSPYPGQGPGEQYF
CDR3 DNA: TGTGCCAGCAGCCCATACCCGGGACAGGGGCCCGGGGAGCAGTACTTC

V gene: TRBV7-8
J gene: TRBJ1-6
CDR3 length: 17
D gene: -
clone size: -
CDR3 protein: CASSLAPPSSYNSPLHF
CDR3 DNA: TGTGCCAGCAGCTTAGCTCCCCCGAGCTCCTATAATTCACCCCTCCACTTT

V gene: TRBV25-1
J gene: TRBJ2-5
CDR3 length: 11
D gene: -
clone size: -
CDR3 protein: CASSEWRTQYF
CDR3 DNA: TGTGCCAGCAGTGAATGGAGGACCCAGTACTTC

V gene: TRBV28
J gene: TRBJ1-3
CDR3 length: 18
D gene: -
clone size: -
CDR3 protein: CASSLLVRTANSGNTIYF
CDR3 DNA: TGTGCCAGCAGTTTATTGGTTAGGACAGCGAACTCTGGAAACACCATATATTTT

V gene: TRBV29-1
J gene: TRBJ1-1
CDR3 length: 11
D gene: -
clone size: -
CDR3 protein: CSGTVNTEAFF
CDR3 DNA: TGCAGCGGGACAGTTAACACTGAAGCTTTCTTT

V gene: TRBV4-3
J gene: TRBJ1-4
CDR3 length: 15
D gene: TRBD1
clone size: -
CDR3 protein: CASSQLTGGNEKLFF
CDR3 DNA: TGCGCCAGCAGCCAATTAACAGGGGGCAATGAAAAACTGTTTTTT

V gene: TRBV6-2/TRBV6-3
J gene: TRBJ1-5
CDR3 length: 13
D gene: -
clone size: once
CDR3 protein: CASSYGENQPQHF
CDR3 DNA: TGTGCCAGCAGTTACGGGGAGAATCAGCCCCAGCATTTT